The 5 T cell receptor beta chains presented below share a single source sample, sequenced in a study of Ad26.COV2.S vaccination and SARS-CoV-2 variants. Specified treatment: 19 received Ad26.COV2.S at low or high dose, single or two shots; 5 received placebo; per-sample allocation not given. Day 63 following the first vaccine or placebo injection was when the samples were taken. The method was immunoSEQ multiplex PCR; TCRdb's version includes in-frame clones alone and lacks a portion of them. The table records 380,000 or so clones, roughly 90% of them present only once. This specimen consisted of peripheral blood, obtained in a trial of Ad26.COV2.S vaccine versus placebo. Source of these receptors: a person aged 18 to 65 who received the Ad26.COV2.S COVID-19 vaccine or a placebo.

Here the CDR3 DNA reads TGCGCCAGCAGCTTGTTCTCCGGCCAGGACTATGGCTACACCTTC. Its protein product is CASSLFSGQDYGYTF. This chain uses TRBV5-1 with TRBJ1-2; D is uncertain. The V end lost 1 base, the J end lost 3 bases, and 13 bases lay between the germline ends. The length of the CDR3 is 15 residues. CDR1 and CDR2 (germline): SGHRS, YFSETQ.

This chain joins TRBV18 and TRBJ1-1, with D possibly TRBD1 on 5 matching bases. This CDR3 is built from 14 residues. The germline V and J ends were trimmed by 0 bases and 6 bases, with 11 bases remaining between them. Germline assignment: CDR1 KGHSH and CDR2 LQKENI. The CDR3 nucleotides read TGTGCCAGCTCACCACCATCCAGGGTACCTGAAGCTTTCTTT. Translation gives CASSPPSRVPEAFF.

The rearrangement uses TRBV2 and TRBJ2-1; D is perhaps TRBD1 (6 bases). V was clipped by 6 bases and J by 5 bases, with 14 bases between them. Germline CDR1 reads SNHLY; CDR2 reads FYNNEI. This CDR3 has 14 residues. The CDR3, as DNA: TGTGCCAGCAGCACTAGGGGGTTAAACAATGAGCAGTTCTTC. Amino acids: CASSTRGLNNEQFF. Variable domain in full (rest from reference TRBV2 and TRBJ2-1): EPEVTQTPSHQVTQMGQEVILRCVPISNHLYFYWYRQILGQKVEFLVSFYNNEISEKSEIFDDQFSVERPDGSNFTLKIRSTKLEDSAMYFCASSTRGLNNEQFFGPGTRLTVL.

This clone was observed a handful of times. The chain uses TRBV29-1 and TRBJ2-3, with 13 bases fitting TRBD2. The CDR3 is made up of 15 amino acids. Trimming at V came to 6 bases and at J to 3 bases, leaving 6 bases not matched to a gene. CDR1 is SQVTM, CDR2 ANQGSEA, per germline. DNA of the CDR3: TGCAGCGTACGGACTAGCGGGAGAGGAACAGATACGCAGTATTTT. Protein: CSVRTSGRGTDTQYF.

The genes are TRBV6-1 and TRBJ1-5; weak D call: TRBD1 (5 bases). The germline CDR1 and CDR2 sequences are MNHNS and SASEGT. V was clipped by 0 bases and J by 7 bases, with 7 bases between them. The CDR3 runs to 13 residues. CDR3 in amino acids: CASSEASGQPQHF. The CDR3 region has the DNA TGTGCCAGCAGTGAAGCGTCAGGGCAGCCCCAGCATTTT.